This paragraph reports one TCR beta chain. Its antigen target is currently unknown. The record has no base qualities; no much larger clone is one base away. This entry belongs to a study of shared clonotypes between healthy human individuals (dated by TCRdb to between 2020 and 2021). For the wider study: Two women and a few men aged 18 to 49 years were included in the cohort. Each donor's leukapheresis produced roughly between about 0.8 and 10 billion PBMCs. To estimate repertoire size and how much clonotypes are shared between individuals, the study performed deep sequencing of blood TCR repertoires from 4 to 6 healthy adults. Per donor, three plates each were used for CD4 naive and CD4 memory, two for CD8 naive, and one for CD8 memory. Different laboratories and diverse techniques were used to prepare libraries and sequence TCR repertoires, to increase sequencing depth and limit assay-specific biases.

General findings and caveats noted by the study authors: Pairwise subsampling led to the expectation that sequencing depth would affect the degree of clonotype sharing among donors. Rarefaction of sorted-subset datasets indicated incomplete sequencing despite the large sequencing depth. Naive subsets generally had larger estimated clonotype richness than memory subsets. Sampling was restricted to blood, and TCR repertoires in tissue are likely to differ from TCR repertoires in blood. Because the study included only a small number of donors, the genetic and exposure-history diversity represented was limited. When a few donors were compared, the shared fraction of clonotypes was about 5% for naive CD4, approximately 3.5% for naive CD8, 2.3% for memory CD4, and 0.35% to 0.5% for memory CD8. Clonotypes shared by all four sorted-subset donors showed higher generation probabilities than non-shared clonotypes.

Healthy HIV-negative adults with no recently reported acute infections or vaccinations were included as donors. All donors were Caucasian adults living in Nashville, Tennessee, USA. CD4+ T cells were enriched by magnetic negative selection, after which naive cells were positively selected on CD45RA and the negative fraction was taken as the memory subset. Blood was obtained by leukapheresis, after which PBMCs were separated by Ficoll-Histopaque density gradient centrifugation and cryopreserved in liquid nitrogen vapor phase. Analytical flow cytometry was used to check the purity and quantity of every magnetically sorted T cell population. Genomic DNA was isolated from every sorted fraction and measured by UV absorbance on a Nanodrop 2000c. The CDR3, cysteine through phenylalanine, is 13 amino acids long. Kept here is only the CDR3 DNA, which spans 39 bases and is read in frame from base 1. V loses 5 bases of germline sequence and J loses 7 bases, and the interval between the two ends is 16 bases. The germline V gene sets CDR1 to SGHRS and CDR2 to YFSETQ.

Using the deep immunoSEQ assay, multiplex PCR amplified TCR CDR3 regions from genomic DNA. Extracted genomic DNA from each cell subset was distributed evenly across all wells of several immunoSEQ 96-well plates, and each plate was treated as a replicate. For sorted subsets, each replicate PCR was loaded with 200 ng genomic DNA, equivalent to 32,000 or so T cell genomes. The purified libraries were quantified using a Qubit 3.0 fluorometer, sized with a Bioanalyzer 2100, and then quantified again using the KAPA Library Quantification kit. Each immunoSEQ 96-well plate was sequenced on its own single-read 150-cycle Illumina NextSeq 550 flow cell. The original methods were these. Because only junctional sequences without quality scores were contained in the immunoSEQ output, filtering matching that applied to full-length reads could not be performed. Sequences were annotated with PyIR, a Python wrapper for IgBLAST v1.9, and V/J genes and CDR3 were assigned using IMGT germline references. Any read was removed if the V/J assignment was weak (E-value above 1e-6), the CDR3 was missing, or the read contained stop codons, out-of-frame junctions, or ambiguous translated residues. V3J clonotypes were defined as sequences sharing the same inferred V gene, J gene, and CDR3 amino acid sequence. Percentage overlap between repertoires was computed as shared unique clonotypes divided by the size of the smaller repertoire. Richness of each repertoire was evaluated using RTK rarefaction, the Chao1 estimator, and Recon v2.1 estimates of unobserved clonotypes. Generation probabilities were computed with OLGA for all TCRbeta clonotypes obtained by the gDNA method from four donors. This is the immuneACCESS table as TCRdb keeps it, with only in-frame sequences that have V and J called. A part of the clones is gone; compared with another copy, unresolved V genes explain less than half, and the rest is unexplained. D and trimming were read from the DNA, whereas the V and J calls and clone size are those reported in that table. Across this sample there are 650,000 to 750,000 clones, with about 78% seen only once. 1.8% of the sample is in the top ten clones.

The rearranged segments are TRBV5-1 and TRBJ2-7, with a tentative D gene TRBD1 over 6 matching bases. Sequenced material: memory CD4+ T cells sorted from blood. Interpreted using the paper, the cell subset or site label stands for: CD45RA-negative fraction. The source is a young woman in good health. The CDR3 protein sequence reads: CASRRQAQDEQYF. The nucleotide sequence reads as follows: TGCGCCAGCAGAAGACAGGCCCAGGATGAGCAGTACTTC. Beyond the CDR3, the reference TRBV5-1 and TRBJ2-7 genes provide the residues; the full variable domain reads: KAGVTQTPRYLIKTRGQQVTLSCSPISGHRSVSWYQQTPGQGLQFLFEYFSETQRNKGNFPGRFSGRQFSNSRSEMNVSTLELGDSALYLCASRRQAQDEQYFGPGTRLTVT.